What follows are 25 T cell receptor beta chains derived from one specimen sequenced in a study of early stage breast cancer tumors. Profiled with immunoSEQ multiplex PCR; TCRdb holds only in-frame clones, not every one. The sample records approximately 70,000 clones, 80% being singletons. Input material: blood. The receptors were gathered from a person between 35 and 49 years old with breast cancer.

The chain recombines TRBV7-8 with TRBJ2-1; 9 bases fit TRBD2. Germline V CDR1 and CDR2: SGHVS, FQNEAQ. CDR3 length: 15 residues. V dropped 5 bases and J dropped 6; count of bases not matched to a gene: 8. The CDR3 here is CASSPTGLAFNEQFF. The CDR3 DNA reads as TGTGCCAGCAGCCCTACGGGACTAGCATTCAATGAGCAGTTCTTC.

In its sample, this clone was seen a few times. The chain recombines TRBV6-5 with TRBJ2-7; possibly TRBD2 for D (6 bases). CDR1 is MNHEY and CDR2 is SVGAGI in the germline V gene. The CDR3 has 13 residues. With 0 bases removed from V and 4 bases from J, the gap between germline ends came to 7 bases. The CDR3 DNA is TGTGCCAGCAGTTACTCCCGGGGGTACGAGCAGTACTTC. Translating gives CASSYSRGYEQYF.

V is TRBV7-9 and J is TRBJ2-1, with TRBD2 matching 10 bases. This CDR3 has 15 residues. The germline V gene has CDR1 SEHNR and CDR2 FQNEAQ (reference sequence). With 5 bases clipped from V and 4 bases from J, the junction kept 5 bases outside the gene matches. The CDR3 is CASSPGTSAYNEQFF. As DNA, the CDR3 is TGTGCCAGCAGCCCCGGGACTAGCGCGTACAATGAGCAGTTCTTC.

The chain employs TRBV5-1 and TRBJ2-3, with 7 positions matching TRBD2. CDR3 length: 14 amino acids. The germline V gene encodes CDR1 SGHRS and CDR2 YFSETQ. V gave up 4 bases and J gave up 4 bases; unmatched junction bases: 6. In DNA form, the CDR3 reads TGCGCCAGCAGCGGCGGGAGTATGGCAGATACGCAGTATTTT. Its translation: CASSGGSMADTQYF.

This clone appeared once. The V and J genes are TRBV6-5 and TRBJ1-4; D possibly corresponds to TRBD1 (5 bases). The germline V gene has CDR1 MNHEY and CDR2 SVGAGI. Deletions cut 6 bases from V and 3 bases from J, with 14 bases between. This CDR3 region has 15 residues. CDR3 nucleotides: TGTGCCAGCAGAATACGGGGGTCTGCTAATGAAAAACTGTTTTTT. It codes for CASRIRGSANEKLFF.

The chain employs TRBV5-4 and TRBJ2-2, with 8 bases that match TRBD2. CDR3 length: 15 amino acids. V dropped 2 bases and J dropped 3; count of bases not matched to a gene: 3. Germline CDR1 reads SGHNT; CDR2 reads YYREEE (reference sequence). The CDR3 bases are TGTGCCAGCAGCTTAGGCGGGAGGCACACCGGGGAGCTGTTTTTT. It encodes CASSLGGRHTGELFF.

The V gene is TRBV4-1, the J gene TRBJ2-3; 9 bases fit TRBD2. This CDR3 comprises 16 residues. Germline CDR1 and CDR2: MGHRA and YSYEKL. Trimming cost V 0 bases and J 6 bases; bases outside gene matches: 7. The CDR3 DNA is TGCGCCAGCAGCCAAGATAACGCGGGAGGGTGGGATACGCAGTATTTT. Translating it yields CASSQDNAGGWDTQYF.

The chain joins TRBV6-1 to TRBJ2-5, with 8 bases that match TRBD1. J lost 2 bases, V lost 4 bases, and 6 bases had no gene match. Germline CDR1 and CDR2: MNHNS and SASEGT. The CDR3 is 15 residues long. The CDR3: CASSADRGRQETQYF. The DNA for the CDR3 is TGTGCCAGCAGTGCTGACAGGGGCCGTCAAGAGACCCAGTACTTC.

The chain carries TRBV14 and TRBJ2-4; D possibly corresponds to TRBD2 (6 bases). The length of the CDR3 is 14 residues. Trimming removed 6 bases at V and 9 bases at J, with 18 bases between. The germline V gene encodes CDR1 SGHDN and CDR2 FVKESK. CDR3 sequence (DNA): TGTGCCAGCAGTGTCGGGAGACTAGGCGCCATTCAGTACTTC. Translated, it gives CASSVGRLGAIQYF.

This rearrangement joins TRBV27 to TRBJ2-7; the D is unclear. The germline gives CDR1 MNHEY, CDR2 SMNVEV (reference sequence). V was cut by 3 bases and J by 4 bases, with 13 bases left in between. The CDR3 has 14 residues. CDR3 in DNA: TGTGCCAGCAGTTTGGGCGGACCCCTTTACGAGCAGTACTTC. The encoded protein is CASSLGGPLYEQYF.

This chain connects TRBV6-5 to TRBJ1-5; D uncertain. The V gene lost 0 bases and the J gene lost 4 bases, with 7 bases spanning the gap. This CDR3 spans 14 amino acids. Germline V gene data show CDR1 as MNHEY and CDR2 as SVGAGI. CDR3: CASSYSRWNQPQHF. CDR3 DNA: TGTGCCAGCAGTTACTCTAGGTGGAATCAGCCCCAGCATTTT.

This clone was picked up a small number of times. This sequence joins TRBV18 and TRBJ2-1, with D maybe TRBD2 (5 bases). The V end lost 3 bases, the J end lost 6 bases, and 9 bases lay between the germline ends. This CDR3 spans 13 amino acids. Looked up from germline, CDR1 is KGHSH and CDR2 is LQKENI. CDR3 sequence reads: CASSPASGNEQFF. The DNA of the CDR3 is TGTGCCAGCTCACCGGCGAGCGGCAATGAGCAGTTCTTC.

This rearrangement joins TRBV28 to TRBJ2-1, with D possibly matching TRBD2 (6 bases). This CDR3 has 15 amino acids. Germline values: CDR1 MDHEN, CDR2 SYDVKM. The V gene lost 7 bases and the J gene lost 5 bases, with 18 bases spanning the gap. CDR3 sequence: CASTPPGGKNNEQFF. The CDR3 nucleotides read TGTGCCAGCACCCCCCCGGGCGGGAAGAACAATGAGCAGTTCTTC.

CDR3 nucleotides: TGCGCCAGCAGCTCTGGCCTTAACTATGGCTACACCTTC. Residues: CASSSGLNYGYTF. The gene calls are TRBV5-1 and TRBJ1-2; D unclear. Germline values: CDR1 SGHRS, CDR2 YFSETQ. The CDR3 spans 13 residues. The ends were cut back, 3 bases at V and 1 base at J, with 7 bases in the middle.

This clone appeared a single time. CDR3 coding DNA: TGTGCCACCAGCAGAGGGAGTAGGACAGCTTCTGAGGAGCAGTTCTTC. Its translation is CATSRGSRTASEEQFF. The rearrangement joins TRBV15 to TRBJ2-1, with a possible D match to TRBD1 (6 bases). The V gene's germline CDR1 is LNHNV and CDR2 YYDKDF (reference sequence). The CDR3 runs 16 residues. V gave up 1 base and J gave up 10 bases, with 20 bases separating them.

The chain is built from TRBV6-5 and TRBJ1-3, with 9 nucleotides matching TRBD1. Germline assignment: CDR1 MNHEY and CDR2 SVGAGI. After removal of 4 bases from V and 2 bases from J, the junction contained 3 bases not matched to a gene. This CDR3 comprises 15 residues. This chain's CDR3 is CASSSDRGAGNTIYF. The CDR3 bases are TGTGCCAGCAGTTCGGACAGGGGCGCTGGAAACACCATATATTTT.

Concerning this clone: This may stem from a read error, because a much larger clone lies one nucleotide away. The chain links TRBV7-3 to TRBJ2-1; D call uncertain. The V gene's germline CDR1 is SGHTA and CDR2 FQGTGA. The CDR3 has 12 amino acids. The ends were cut back, 1 base at V and 4 bases at J, with 2 bases in the middle. CDR3: CASSLRYNEQFF. The CDR3 DNA follows: TGTGCCAGCAGCTTAAGATACAATGAGCAGTTCTTC.

This sequence joins TRBV11-3 and TRBJ2-5; D gene uncertain. The CDR3 consists of 17 residues. Germline loops: CDR1 SGHNT, CDR2 YENEEA. Trimming took off 5 bases at V and 5 bases at J, with 24 bases between the two ends. CDR3 nucleotides: TGTGCCAGCAGCGCTGTTAGGCTCATCAGGATCTCCGAGACCCAGTACTTC. This gives the protein CASSAVRLIRISETQYF.

The V gene is TRBV5-1, the J gene TRBJ2-7; TRBD2 aligns across 8 bases. The J segment lost 2 bases and the V segment lost 4 bases, leaving 11 bases of the junction unmatched. The CDR3 is made up of 16 amino acids. CDR1 and CDR2 (germline): SGHRS, YFSETQ. The CDR3 loop is CASSAGPLAGTYEQYF. The DNA of the CDR3 is TGCGCCAGCAGCGCTGGCCCGCTAGCGGGTACCTACGAGCAGTACTTC.

The chain is built from TRBV9 and TRBJ2-1; TRBD2 matches 9 bases. The CDR3 is 14 residues long. Germline trimming cut 4 bases from V and 9 bases from J; bases unmatched to any gene: 8. Germline-derived CDR1 and CDR2 are SGDLS and YYNGEE. CDR3 DNA sequence: TGTGCCAGCAGCCTTGATAGCGGGAGAAGTGAGCAGTTCTTC. Amino acids: CASSLDSGRSEQFF. The variable domain in full, with the rest retrieved from reference TRBV9 and TRBJ2-1, is DSGVTQTPKHLITATGQRVTLRCSPRSGDLSVYWYQQSLDQGLQFLIQYYNGEERAKGNILERFSAQQFPDLHSELNLSSLELGDSALYFCASSLDSGRSEQFFGPGTRLTVL.

The CDR3 coding sequence is TGTGCCAGCAGTGACGAGGTGACTAGCGGGAGTTATGAGCAGTTCTTC. Translating gives CASSDEVTSGSYEQFF. The rearrangement uses TRBV2 and TRBJ2-1, with 12 bases aligning to TRBD2. The CDR3 extends over 16 amino acids. With V trimmed by 3 bases and J by 8 bases, 8 bases remained unmatched. Germline CDR1 SNHLY, CDR2 FYNNEI.

The V and J genes are TRBV6-5 and TRBJ1-4, with D possibly TRBD1 on 5 matching bases. The CDR3 consists of 13 residues. From germline, CDR1 is MNHEY and CDR2 SVGAGI. V shed 0 bases and J shed 12 bases, with 11 bases lying between them. CDR3 amino acids: CASSYSDQGELFF. The CDR3 DNA reads TGTGCCAGCAGTTACTCAGACCAGGGTGAACTGTTTTTT.

This chain connects TRBV5-5 to TRBJ1-2; possibly TRBD1 for D (6 bases). This CDR3 contains 16 residues. V lost 0 bases and J lost 3, with 15 bases in between. CDR1 SGHKS and CDR2 YYEKEE come from the germline V gene (reference sequence). Here the CDR3 DNA reads TGTGCCAGCAGCTTGGAGGCAGGGGTTCAGCACTATGGCTACACCTTC. This sequence encodes CASSLEAGVQHYGYTF.

CDR3 residues: CASSLDWGTGQPQHF. DNA for the CDR3: TGTGCCAGCAGCTTAGATTGGGGGACGGGTCAGCCCCAGCATTTT. The V call is TRBV7-2, the J call TRBJ1-5, with a tentative D call TRBD1 (5 bases). The CDR3 runs to 15 residues. The V gene's germline CDR1 is SGHTA and CDR2 FQGNSA. Trimming removed 1 base from V and 6 bases from J, with 13 bases in between.

This clone was seen a handful of times. The chain employs TRBV6-5 and TRBJ1-5; D unclear. Per the germline V gene, CDR1 is MNHEY and CDR2 is SVGAGI. The CDR3 is 14 residues long. With 2 bases removed from V and 4 bases from J, the gap between germline ends came to 9 bases. CDR3 nucleotide sequence: TGTGCCAGCAGTTACGGCGGGTCGAATCAGCCCCAGCATTTT. Its translation is CASSYGGSNQPQHF.